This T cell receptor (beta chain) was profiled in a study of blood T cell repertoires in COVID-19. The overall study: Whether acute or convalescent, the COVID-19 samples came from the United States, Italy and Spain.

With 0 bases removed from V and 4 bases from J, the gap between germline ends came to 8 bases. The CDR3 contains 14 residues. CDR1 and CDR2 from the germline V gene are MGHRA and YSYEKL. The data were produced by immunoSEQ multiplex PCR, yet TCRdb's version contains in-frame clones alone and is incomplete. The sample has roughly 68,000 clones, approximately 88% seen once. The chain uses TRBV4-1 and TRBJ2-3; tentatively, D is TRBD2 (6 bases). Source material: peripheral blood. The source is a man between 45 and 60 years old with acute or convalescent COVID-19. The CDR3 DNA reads TGCGCCAGCAGCCAAGATGGAGGGGCAGATACGCAGTATTTT. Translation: CASSQDGGADTQYF.